This T cell receptor (beta chain) comes out of a study of CD8 T cells in ankylosing spondylitis. The study, taken as a whole, reports: A motif in TCR beta, a set of roughly 8 highly homologous variants, appeared characteristic of ankylosing spondylitis blood.

About this clonotype itself: Its specificity is unknown.

V gave up 0 bases and J gave up 6 bases; unmatched junction bases: 7. Germline lookup yields CDR1 DFQATT and CDR2 SNEGSKA (reference sequence). The CDR3 runs to 15 residues. TCRdb re-called the 5' RACE reads through MiXCR, storing one row per CDR3 protein. The data contain hundreds of thousands of distinct CDR3 sequences, around 24% of them singletons. The sample taken for sequencing was blood, either unsorted or a sorted T cell fraction (not recorded which). The chain is built from TRBV20-1 and TRBJ2-1, with TRBD2 matching over 8 bases. The receptor comes from a male donor with ankylosing spondylitis or in good health (not recorded which). The DNA for the CDR3 is TGCAGTGCTAGAGATAGGAGACTAGCGCTCAATGAGCAGTTCTTC. Translation: CSARDRRLALNEQFF.